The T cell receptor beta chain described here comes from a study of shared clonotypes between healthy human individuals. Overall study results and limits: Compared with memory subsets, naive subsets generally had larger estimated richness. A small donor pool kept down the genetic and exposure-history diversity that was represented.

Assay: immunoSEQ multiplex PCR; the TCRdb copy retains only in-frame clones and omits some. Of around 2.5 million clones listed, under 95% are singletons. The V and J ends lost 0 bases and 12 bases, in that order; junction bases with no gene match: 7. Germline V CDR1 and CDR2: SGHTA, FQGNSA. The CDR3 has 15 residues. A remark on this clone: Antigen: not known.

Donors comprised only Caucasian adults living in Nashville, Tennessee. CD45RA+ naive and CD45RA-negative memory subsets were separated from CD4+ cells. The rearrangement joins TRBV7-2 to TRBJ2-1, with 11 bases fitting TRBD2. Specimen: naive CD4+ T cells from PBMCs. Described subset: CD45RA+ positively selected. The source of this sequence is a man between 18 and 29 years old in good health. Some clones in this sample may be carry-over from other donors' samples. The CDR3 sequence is CASSLAWGSGRGQFF. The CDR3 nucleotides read TGTGCCAGCAGCTTAGCCTGGGGTAGCGGGAGGGGGCAGTTCTTC.